Detailed here is one T cell receptor beta chain. Its antigen is unknown. These data come from a study of shared clonotypes between healthy human individuals. Study summary: The donor group consisted of a couple of women and three men, aged 18 to 49. Every donor yielded three CD4 naive, three CD4 memory, two CD8 naive and one CD8 memory plate.

General study findings and limits: The authors sampled blood alone, and tissue repertoires likely differ.

Replicate PCRs for sorted subsets used approximately 190 ng DNA; this equaled 25,000 to 35,000 T cell genomes. This table comes from immunoSEQ multiplex PCR, and its TCRdb copy is limited to in-frame clones, with some not included. The repertoire holds about 800,000 clones, with around 96% as singletons. The germline CDR1 and CDR2 sequences are MNHEY and SMNVEV (reference sequence). V gave up 2 bases and J gave up 4 bases; unmatched junction bases: 7. The CDR3 has 16 amino acids. Terminally differentiated effector memory CD45RA+ cells were left out of the naive CD8 fraction, which was CD45RO-negative and positively selected for CCR7.

The clonotype was recovered from a man aged 25 to 45 in good health. V is TRBV27 and J is TRBJ1-3; 8 bases are a match to TRBD1. Sequencing was performed on naive CD8+ T cells sorted from blood. The CDR3 DNA follows: TGTGCCAGCAGTTTAGGGCAGGGGGCGAAAGGAAACACCATATATTTT. It codes for CASSLGQGAKGNTIYF.